These T cell receptor beta chains were read from a single sample in a study of neurological immune-mediated disorders. TCRdb reprocessed the 5' RACE reads with MiXCR, giving one entry per CDR3 protein. The sample has just over 50,000 distinct CDR3 sequences; about 3% are singletons. Sequencing was done on a sample of PBMCs. Receptor source: a man in his forties or fifties with multiple sclerosis. The CDR3 runs from the conserved cysteine through the conserved F or W. A D gene is named only where the DNA matches it firmly. Some rows have no size entry. The others give once, few or many, or a class for an expanded clone.

J: TRBJ2-7; size: .; V: TRBV7-9; D: .; CDR3: CASSITYEQYF; DNA: TGTGCCAGCAGCATTACCTACGAGCAGTACTTC
J: TRBJ2-3; size: few; V: TRBV27; D: TRBD2; CDR3: CASSWLAGGLTDTQYF; DNA: TGTGCCAGCAGTTGGTTAGCGGGGGGGCTCACAGATACGCAGTATTTT
J: TRBJ2-4; size: many; V: TRBV5-8; D: .; CDR3: CASSLVEIKNIQYF; DNA: TGTGCCAGCAGCTTAGTAGAAATCAAAAACATTCAGTACTTC
J: TRBJ2-1; size: many; V: TRBV6-6; D: .; CDR3: CASSSYIQTGPNEQFF; DNA: TGTGCCAGCAGTTCCTATATTCAGACCGGGCCAAATGAGCAGTTCTTC
J: TRBJ1-5; size: .; V: TRBV20-1; D: TRBD1; CDR3: CSAGPGTGGNNQPQHF; DNA: TGCAGTGCTGGGCCCGGGACAGGCGGCAACAATCAGCCCCAGCATTTT
J: TRBJ2-1; size: many; V: TRBV20-1; D: TRBD2; CDR3: CSARDSVAGYNEQFF; DNA: TGCAGTGCTAGAGATTCAGTAGCGGGGTACAATGAGCAGTTCTTC
J: TRBJ2-1; size: many; V: TRBV20-1; D: .; CDR3: CSARPGARSYNEQFF; DNA: TGCAGTGCTAGACCGGGTGCCCGGTCCTACAATGAGCAGTTCTTC
J: TRBJ2-7; size: many; V: TRBV20-1; D: TRBD1; CDR3: CSARGTGTGSIYEQYF; DNA: TGCAGTGCTAGGGGGACCGGGACAGGGAGCATCTACGAGCAGTACTTC
J: TRBJ2-3; size: many; V: TRBV12-3/TRBV12-4; D: .; CDR3: CASSFDTQYF; DNA: TGTGCCAGCAGTTTTGATACGCAGTATTTT
J: TRBJ1-6; size: many; V: TRBV28; D: .; CDR3: CASTKDSSYNSPLHF; DNA: TGTGCCAGCACTAAGGACAGCTCCTATAATTCACCCCTCCACTTT
J: TRBJ2-5; size: many; V: TRBV5-6; D: TRBD2; CDR3: CASKERGGGETQYF; DNA: TGTGCCAGCAAGGAGCGGGGGGGCGGAGAGACCCAGTACTTC
J: TRBJ2-1; size: many; V: TRBV20-1; D: TRBD2; CDR3: CSASPGTSRNEQFF; DNA: TGCAGTGCTAGCCCCGGGACTAGTAGGAATGAGCAGTTCTTC
J: TRBJ1-1; size: many; V: TRBV7-8; D: .; CDR3: CASSFSQGVLNTEAFF; DNA: TGTGCCAGCAGCTTTTCACAGGGTGTACTGAACACTGAAGCTTTCTTT
J: TRBJ1-2; size: many; V: TRBV12-3/TRBV12-4; D: .; CDR3: CASSDPSPLTF; DNA: TGTGCCAGCAGTGACCCCTCCCCCCTCACCTTC
J: TRBJ2-7; size: many; V: TRBV20-1; D: TRBD1; CDR3: CSARDRTGISYEQYF; DNA: TGCAGTGCTAGAGATAGGACAGGTATTTCCTACGAGCAGTACTTC
J: TRBJ2-2; size: few; V: TRBV7-9; D: .; CDR3: CASSLVGANTGELFF; DNA: TGTGCCAGCAGCTTAGTCGGGGCTAACACCGGGGAGCTGTTTTTT
J: TRBJ2-7; size: many; V: TRBV29-1; D: TRBD1; CDR3: CSARQGRIYEQYF; DNA: TGCAGCGCACGACAGGGGCGAATCTACGAGCAGTACTTC
J: TRBJ1-1; size: many; V: TRBV4-1; D: TRBD1; CDR3: CASSRAISPRDSDTEAFF; DNA: TGCGCCAGCAGCCGTGCAATAAGTCCCCGGGACAGCGACACTGAAGCTTTCTTT
J: TRBJ2-2; size: many; V: TRBV5-5; D: .; CDR3: CASSLFVTELFF; DNA: TGTGCCAGCAGCTTGTTCGTAACTGAGCTGTTTTTT
J: TRBJ2-1; size: many; V: TRBV3-1; D: TRBD2; CDR3: CASSQDTVRRIAGAYNEQFF; DNA: TGTGCCAGCAGCCAAGATACCGTAAGACGAATAGCGGGGGCCTACAATGAGCAGTTCTTC
J: TRBJ1-6; size: medium-sized; V: TRBV25-1; D: TRBD1; CDR3: CASSDRDRGNSPLHF; DNA: TGTGCCAGCAGTGATCGGGACAGGGGTAATTCACCCCTCCACTTT
J: TRBJ1-5; size: many; V: TRBV6-5; D: TRBD1; CDR3: CASRPGTGNFYQPQHF; DNA: TGTGCCAGCAGACCCGGGACAGGGAACTTTTATCAGCCCCAGCATTTT
J: TRBJ1-1; size: many; V: TRBV12-3/TRBV12-4; D: .; CDR3: CASSPRVYTEAFF; DNA: TGTGCCAGCAGCCCCAGGGTTTACACTGAAGCTTTCTTT
J: TRBJ1-5; size: .; V: TRBV28; D: TRBD1; CDR3: CASIPGTGNQPQNF; DNA: TGTGCCAGCATCCCAGGGACAGGGAATCAGCCCCAGAATTTT
J: TRBJ2-5; size: many; V: TRBV29-1; D: .; CDR3: CSVAGQLKVTQYF; DNA: TGCAGCGTAGCGGGACAGCTTAAGGTGACCCAGTACTTC
J: TRBJ2-3; size: many; V: TRBV18; D: TRBD2; CDR3: CASSPQTSGNTDTQYF; DNA: TGTGCCAGCTCACCGCAGACTAGCGGGAACACAGATACGCAGTATTTT
J: TRBJ1-1; size: many; V: TRBV10-2; D: .; CDR3: CASSESTRGRSTEAFF; DNA: TGCGCCAGCAGTGAGTCAACCAGGGGAAGGAGCACTGAAGCTTTCTTT
J: TRBJ1-4; size: many; V: TRBV6-5; D: .; CDR3: CASSYSGQGYEKLFF; DNA: TGTGCCAGCAGTTACTCGGGGCAGGGTTATGAAAAACTGTTTTTT
J: TRBJ2-5; size: many; V: TRBV11-2; D: .; CDR3: CASSPTVRAGETQYF; DNA: TGTGCCAGCAGCCCTACGGTGAGGGCGGGAGAGACCCAGTACTTC
J: TRBJ1-1; size: many; V: TRBV12-3/TRBV12-4; D: .; CDR3: CASSRSGAGTEAFF; DNA: TGTGCCAGCAGTCGATCTGGGGCTGGGACTGAAGCTTTCTTT
J: TRBJ1-6; size: many; V: TRBV6-5; D: .; CDR3: CASSYGNLNSPLHF; DNA: TGTGCCAGCAGTTACGGGAATTTGAATTCACCCCTCCACTTT
J: TRBJ2-7; size: many; V: TRBV18; D: TRBD1; CDR3: CASSFRDSSYEQYF; DNA: TGTGCCAGCTCATTCCGGGACAGCTCCTACGAGCAGTACTTC
J: TRBJ2-7; size: many; V: TRBV5-1; D: TRBD2; CDR3: CASSPDSGGSSYEQYF; DNA: TGCGCCAGCAGTCCCGATAGCGGGGGAAGCTCCTACGAGCAGTACTTC
J: TRBJ1-5; size: many; V: TRBV20-1; D: TRBD1; CDR3: CSAAQGGNQPQHF; DNA: TGCAGTGCTGCACAGGGGGGCAATCAGCCCCAGCATTTT
J: TRBJ1-2; size: many; V: TRBV4-1; D: TRBD1; CDR3: CASSQEGGQSRGYTF; DNA: TGCGCCAGCAGCCAAGAAGGGGGACAGTCCAGGGGCTACACCTTC
J: TRBJ1-5; size: few; V: TRBV18; D: .; CDR3: CASSRTGSNQPQNF; DNA: TGTGCCAGCTCGAGGACGGGGAGCAATCAGCCCCAGAATTTT
J: TRBJ2-7; size: many; V: TRBV5-5; D: .; CDR3: CASSLFGGRSYEQYF; DNA: TGTGCCAGCAGCTTGTTCGGGGGAAGGAGCTACGAGCAGTACTTC
J: TRBJ2-2; size: many; V: TRBV6-6; D: .; CDR3: CASSQARGHRNTGELFF; DNA: TGTGCCAGCAGCCAGGCCCGAGGCCACCGGAACACCGGGGAGCTGTTTTTT
J: TRBJ2-3; size: many; V: TRBV3-1; D: TRBD2; CDR3: CASSHLAGVETQYF; DNA: TGTGCCAGCAGCCATCTAGCGGGGGTCGAGACGCAGTATTTT
J: TRBJ2-2; size: many; V: TRBV20-1; D: .; CDR3: CSARPSGYTGELFF; DNA: TGCAGTGCTAGACCTTCGGGGTACACCGGGGAGCTGTTTTTT
J: TRBJ1-4; size: many; V: TRBV21-1; D: .; CDR3: CASSLQGTLTTNEKLFF; DNA: TGTGCCAGCAGCCTACAAGGGACGCTGACAACTAATGAAAAACTGTTTTTT
J: TRBJ2-5; size: many; V: TRBV20-1; D: TRBD1; CDR3: CSARMGQQPETQYF; DNA: TGCAGTGCTAGAATGGGACAGCAACCAGAGACCCAGTACTTC
J: TRBJ2-5; size: many; V: TRBV6-5; D: .; CDR3: CASSYSVGLGKETQYF; DNA: TGTGCCAGCAGTTACAGCGTGGGGTTAGGGAAAGAGACCCAGTACTTC
J: TRBJ1-4; size: few; V: TRBV6-6; D: .; CDR3: CASRDEQGRREKLFF; DNA: TGTGCCAGCAGGGATGAACAGGGCAGAAGGGAAAAACTGTTTTTT
J: TRBJ2-5; size: many; V: TRBV12-3/TRBV12-4; D: .; CDR3: CASSFGDETQYF; DNA: TGTGCCAGCAGTTTCGGGGATGAGACCCAGTACTTC
J: TRBJ1-1; size: many; V: TRBV10-3; D: .; CDR3: CAISESGALNTEAFF; DNA: TGTGCCATCAGTGAGTCGGGGGCGTTGAACACTGAAGCTTTCTTT
J: TRBJ2-7; size: many; V: TRBV28; D: TRBD2; CDR3: CASRTSDYEQYF; DNA: TGTGCCAGCCGGACTAGCGACTACGAGCAGTACTTC
J: TRBJ1-5; size: many; V: TRBV20-1; D: .; CDR3: CSARVSRADQPQHF; DNA: TGCAGTGCTAGAGTGAGCAGGGCAGATCAGCCCCAGCATTTT
J: TRBJ1-1; size: many; V: TRBV5-1; D: TRBD1; CDR3: CASSRTQGSNTEAFF; DNA: TGCGCCAGCAGCCGAACACAGGGGTCGAACACTGAAGCTTTCTTT
J: TRBJ1-1; size: many; V: TRBV10-2; D: .; CDR3: CATGGRTEAFF; DNA: TGCGCCACCGGGGGCCGCACTGAAGCTTTCTTT
J: TRBJ1-1; size: large; V: TRBV2; D: .; CDR3: CASSEEGGMNTEAFF; DNA: TGTGCCAGCAGTGAAGAGGGGGGTATGAACACTGAAGCTTTCTTT
J: TRBJ2-3; size: many; V: TRBV9; D: .; CDR3: CASSVGGGAYTQYF; DNA: TGTGCCAGCAGCGTTGGAGGGGGGGCCTATACGCAGTATTTT
J: TRBJ1-2; size: many; V: TRBV20-1; D: TRBD1; CDR3: CSARTGQGSYGYTF; DNA: TGCAGTGCTAGAACTGGACAGGGTTCCTATGGCTACACCTTC
J: TRBJ2-5; size: many; V: TRBV7-2; D: TRBD2; CDR3: CASSLWSGGGETQYF; DNA: TGTGCCAGCAGCTTATGGAGCGGGGGTGGAGAGACCCAGTACTTC
J: TRBJ2-3; size: many; V: TRBV12-3/TRBV12-4; D: TRBD2; CDR3: CASSLAGLAGTDTQYF; DNA: TGTGCCAGCAGTTTAGCGGGTCTAGCGGGGACAGATACGCAGTATTTT